This TCR beta chain comes out of a study of technical replicates of blood from a few donors. The protocol was immunoSEQ multiplex PCR, while the TCRdb copy is restricted to in-frame clones and leaves out a portion. The sample lists about 83,000 clones, 92% seen once, with about 0.27% in the top ten. The V and J ends lost 6 bases and 5 bases respectively, with 13 bases between them. Germline loops: CDR1 SQVTM, CDR2 ANQGSEA. The CDR3 is 12 residues long. This receptor was taken from a human donor in good health. This chain links TRBV29-1 with TRBJ2-5; possibly TRBD2 for D (5 bases). The sample taken for sequencing was T cells isolated from PBMCs. The CDR3 here is CSVPVGGETQYF. CDR3 bases: TGCAGCGTCCCAGTTGGCGGGGAGACCCAGTACTTC.